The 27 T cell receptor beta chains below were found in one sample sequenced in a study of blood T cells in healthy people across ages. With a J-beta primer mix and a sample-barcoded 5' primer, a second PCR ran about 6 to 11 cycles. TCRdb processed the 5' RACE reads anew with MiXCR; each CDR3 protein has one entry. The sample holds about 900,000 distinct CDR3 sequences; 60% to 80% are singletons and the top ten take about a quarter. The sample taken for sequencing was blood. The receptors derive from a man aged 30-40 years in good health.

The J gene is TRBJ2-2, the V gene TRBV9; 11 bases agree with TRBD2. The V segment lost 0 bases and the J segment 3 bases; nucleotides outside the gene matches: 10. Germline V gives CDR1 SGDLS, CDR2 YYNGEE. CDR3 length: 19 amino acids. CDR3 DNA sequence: TGTGCCAGCAGCGTAGAAGTTAGCGGGGGGGCCGGGTACACCGGGGAGCTGTTTTTT. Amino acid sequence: CASSVEVSGGAGYTGELFF.

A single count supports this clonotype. The CDR3 loop is CASSLVVRDSYEQYF. The CDR3 DNA is TGTGCCAGCAGCTTAGTTGTCAGGGACTCCTACGAGCAGTACTTC. The V call is TRBV7-8, the J call TRBJ2-7, with a possible D match to TRBD1 (5 bases). Trimming cost V 1 base and J 0 bases, with 10 bases left between them. Germline V gene lookup returns CDR1 SGHVS and CDR2 FQNEAQ. The CDR3 is made up of 15 amino acids.

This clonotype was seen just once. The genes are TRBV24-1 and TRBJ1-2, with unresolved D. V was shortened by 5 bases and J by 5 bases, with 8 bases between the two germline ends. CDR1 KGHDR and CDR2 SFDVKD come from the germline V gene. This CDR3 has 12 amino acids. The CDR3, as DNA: TGTGCCACCAGTGCGGACGGGTATGGCTACACCTTC. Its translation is CATSADGYGYTF.

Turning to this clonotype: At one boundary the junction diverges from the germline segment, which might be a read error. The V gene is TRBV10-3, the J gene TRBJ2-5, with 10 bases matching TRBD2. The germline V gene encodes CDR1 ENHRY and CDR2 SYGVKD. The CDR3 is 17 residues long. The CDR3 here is CTISDLASGGGSETQYF. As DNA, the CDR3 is TGTACCATCAGTGATTTGGCTAGCGGGGGAGGTTCAGAGACCCAGTACTTC.

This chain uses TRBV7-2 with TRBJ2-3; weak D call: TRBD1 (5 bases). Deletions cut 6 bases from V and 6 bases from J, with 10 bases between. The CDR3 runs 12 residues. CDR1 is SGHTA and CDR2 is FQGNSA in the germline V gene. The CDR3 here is CASRRTSDTQYF. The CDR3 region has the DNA TGTGCCAGCAGACGGACATCGGATACGCAGTATTTT.

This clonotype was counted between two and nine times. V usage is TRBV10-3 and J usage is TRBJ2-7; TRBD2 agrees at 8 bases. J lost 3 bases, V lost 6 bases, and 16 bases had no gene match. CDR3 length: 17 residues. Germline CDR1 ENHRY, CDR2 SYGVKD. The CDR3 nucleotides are TGTGCCATCAGCTCCAGCGGGGGTCTGGTATTAGGCTACGAGCAGTACTTC. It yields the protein CAISSSGGLVLGYEQYF.

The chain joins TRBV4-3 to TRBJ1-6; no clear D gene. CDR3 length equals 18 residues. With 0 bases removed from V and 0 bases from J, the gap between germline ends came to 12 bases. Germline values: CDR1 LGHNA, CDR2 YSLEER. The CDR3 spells CASSQDSLRSSYNSPLHF. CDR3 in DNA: TGCGCCAGCAGCCAAGATAGCCTGAGGAGCTCCTATAATTCACCCCTCCACTTT.

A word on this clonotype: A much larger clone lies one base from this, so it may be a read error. CDR3 region: CASRSSSYNSPLHF. The CDR3 nucleotides are TGTGCCAGCAGATCGAGCTCCTATAATTCACCCCTCCACTTT. The V call is TRBV7-2, the J call TRBJ1-6; D is ambiguous. The CDR3 has 14 amino acids. V was cut by 6 bases and J by 0 bases, with 6 bases left in between. Germline V gene sequence: CDR1 SGHTA, CDR2 FQGNSA.

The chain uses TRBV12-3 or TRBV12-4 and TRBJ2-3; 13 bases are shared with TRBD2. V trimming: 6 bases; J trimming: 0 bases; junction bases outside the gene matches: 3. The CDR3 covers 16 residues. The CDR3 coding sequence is TGTGCCAGCAGGACTAGCGGGGGGACTAGCACAGATACGCAGTATTTT. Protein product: CASRTSGGTSTDTQYF.

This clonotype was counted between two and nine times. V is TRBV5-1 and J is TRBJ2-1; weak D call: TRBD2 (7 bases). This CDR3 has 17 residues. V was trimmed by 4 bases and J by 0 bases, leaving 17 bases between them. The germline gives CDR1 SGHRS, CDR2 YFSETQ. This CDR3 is CASSGGAAQFSYNEQFF. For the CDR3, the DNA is TGCGCCAGCAGCGGGGGGGCCGCCCAATTCTCCTACAATGAGCAGTTCTTC.

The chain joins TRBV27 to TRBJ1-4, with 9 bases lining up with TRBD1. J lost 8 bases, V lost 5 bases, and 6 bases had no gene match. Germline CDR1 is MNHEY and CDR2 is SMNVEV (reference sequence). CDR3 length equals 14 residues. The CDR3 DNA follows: TGTGCCAGCAGTGTGGGACAGGGAAACGAAAAACTGTTTTTT. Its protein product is CASSVGQGNEKLFF.

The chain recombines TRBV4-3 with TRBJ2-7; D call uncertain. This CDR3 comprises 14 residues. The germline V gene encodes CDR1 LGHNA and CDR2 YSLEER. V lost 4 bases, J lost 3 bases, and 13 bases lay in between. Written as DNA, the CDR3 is TGCGCCAGCAGCCTACAAAGCACAGACTACGAGCAGTACTTC. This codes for CASSLQSTDYEQYF.

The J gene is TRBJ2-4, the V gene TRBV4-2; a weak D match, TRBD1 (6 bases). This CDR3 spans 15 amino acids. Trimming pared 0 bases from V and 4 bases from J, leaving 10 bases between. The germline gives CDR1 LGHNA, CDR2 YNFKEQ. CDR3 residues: CASSQEFGQKNIQYF. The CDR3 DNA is TGTGCCAGCAGCCAAGAGTTTGGACAGAAAAACATTCAGTACTTC.

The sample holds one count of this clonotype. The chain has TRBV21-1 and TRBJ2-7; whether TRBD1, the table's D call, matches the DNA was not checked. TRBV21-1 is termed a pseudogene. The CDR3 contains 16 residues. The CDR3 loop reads CASSPEDRELSYEQYF. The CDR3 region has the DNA TGTGCCAGCAGCCCTGAGGACAGGGAGTTATCCTACGAGCAGTACTTC.

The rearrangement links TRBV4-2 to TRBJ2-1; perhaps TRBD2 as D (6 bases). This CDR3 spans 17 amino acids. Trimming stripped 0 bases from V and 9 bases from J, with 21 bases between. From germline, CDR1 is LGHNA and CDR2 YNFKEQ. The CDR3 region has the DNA TGTGCCAGCAGCCAAGATCCCCTAGCGACGGGGTTTGCTGAGCAGTTCTTC. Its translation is CASSQDPLATGFAEQFF.

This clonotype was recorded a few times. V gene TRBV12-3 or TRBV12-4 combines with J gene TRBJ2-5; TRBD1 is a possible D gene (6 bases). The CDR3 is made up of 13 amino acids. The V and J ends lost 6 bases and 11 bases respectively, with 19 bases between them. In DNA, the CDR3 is TGTGCCAGCAGCTTACAGGGCTTGGGGGAGCAGTACTTC. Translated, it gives CASSLQGLGEQYF.

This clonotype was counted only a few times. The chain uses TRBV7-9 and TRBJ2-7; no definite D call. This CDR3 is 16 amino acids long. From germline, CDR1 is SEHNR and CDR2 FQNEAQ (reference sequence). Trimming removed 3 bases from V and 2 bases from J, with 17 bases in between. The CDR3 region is CASSLGHVGRTYEQYF. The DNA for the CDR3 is TGTGCCAGCAGCTTGGGCCACGTAGGGCGCACCTACGAGCAGTACTTC.

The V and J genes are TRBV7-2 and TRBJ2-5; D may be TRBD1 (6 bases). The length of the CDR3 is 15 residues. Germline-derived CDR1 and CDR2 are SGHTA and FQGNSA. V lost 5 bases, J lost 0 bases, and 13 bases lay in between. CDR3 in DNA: TGTGCCAGCAGCCAAACCGGGACATACCAAGAGACCCAGTACTTC. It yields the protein CASSQTGTYQETQYF.

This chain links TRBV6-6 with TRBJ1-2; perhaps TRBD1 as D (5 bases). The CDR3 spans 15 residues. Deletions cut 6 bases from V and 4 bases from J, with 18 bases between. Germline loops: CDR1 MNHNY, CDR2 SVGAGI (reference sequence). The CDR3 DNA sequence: TGTGCCAGCAGAGGGACCTTACAGGTCGGCTATGGCTACACCTTC. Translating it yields CASRGTLQVGYGYTF.

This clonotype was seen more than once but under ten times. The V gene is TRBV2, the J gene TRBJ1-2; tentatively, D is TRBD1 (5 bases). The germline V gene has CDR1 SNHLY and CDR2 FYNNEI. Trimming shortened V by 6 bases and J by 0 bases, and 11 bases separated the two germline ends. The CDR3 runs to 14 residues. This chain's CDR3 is CASRADRANYGYTF. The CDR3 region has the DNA TGTGCCAGCAGGGCCGACAGAGCTAACTATGGCTACACCTTC.

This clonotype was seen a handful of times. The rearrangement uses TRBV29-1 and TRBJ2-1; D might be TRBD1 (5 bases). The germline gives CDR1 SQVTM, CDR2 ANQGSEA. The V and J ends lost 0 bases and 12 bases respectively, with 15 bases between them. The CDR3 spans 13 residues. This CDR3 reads CSVEEIARERQFF. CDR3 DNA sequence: TGCAGCGTTGAAGAGATCGCCAGGGAAAGGCAGTTCTTC.

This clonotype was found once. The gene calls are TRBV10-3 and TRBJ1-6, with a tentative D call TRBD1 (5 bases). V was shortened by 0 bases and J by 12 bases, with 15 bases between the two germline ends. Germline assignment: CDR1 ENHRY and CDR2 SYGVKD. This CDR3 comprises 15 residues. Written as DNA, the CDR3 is TGTGCCATCAGTGAGTCTAGGGCTGGGGGATTACCCCTCCACTTT. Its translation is CAISESRAGGLPLHF.

CDR3 amino acids: CASSFDHQGQAPLHF. CDR3 DNA sequence: TGTGCCAGCAGTTTTGATCATCAGGGACAAGCGCCCCTCCACTTT. J is TRBJ1-6 and V is TRBV2; possibly TRBD1 for D (6 bases). This CDR3 is built from 15 residues. Germline loops: CDR1 SNHLY, CDR2 FYNNEI. V gave up 5 bases and J gave up 13 bases, with 21 bases separating them.

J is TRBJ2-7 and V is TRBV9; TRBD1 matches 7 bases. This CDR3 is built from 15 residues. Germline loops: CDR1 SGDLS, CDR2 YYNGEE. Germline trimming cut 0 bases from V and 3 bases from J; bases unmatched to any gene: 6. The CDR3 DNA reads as TGTGCCAGCAGCGTAGGGTCGGGACAGCTCTACGAGCAGTACTTC. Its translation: CASSVGSGQLYEQYF.

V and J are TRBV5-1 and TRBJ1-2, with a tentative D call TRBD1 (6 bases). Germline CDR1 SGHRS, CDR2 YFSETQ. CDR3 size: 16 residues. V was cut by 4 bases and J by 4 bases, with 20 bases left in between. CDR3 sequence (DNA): TGCGCCAGCAGCCTGACGTCGACAGGAGGGGCCTATGGCTACACCTTC. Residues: CASSLTSTGGAYGYTF.

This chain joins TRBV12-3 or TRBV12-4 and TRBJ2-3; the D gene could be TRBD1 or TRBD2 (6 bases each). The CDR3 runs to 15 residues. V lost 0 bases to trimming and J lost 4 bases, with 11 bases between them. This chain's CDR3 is CASSLAWGAADTQYF. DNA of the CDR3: TGTGCCAGCAGTTTAGCATGGGGGGCCGCAGATACGCAGTATTTT.

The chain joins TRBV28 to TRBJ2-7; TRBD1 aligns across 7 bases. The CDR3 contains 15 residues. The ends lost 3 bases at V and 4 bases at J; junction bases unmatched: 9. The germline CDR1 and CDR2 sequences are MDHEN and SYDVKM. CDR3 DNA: TGTGCCAGCAGTTTTTCCGGGACAGTTTATTACGAGCAGTACTTC. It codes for CASSFSGTVYYEQYF.